Listed below are T cell receptor beta chains from one sample, sequenced in a study of blood T cell repertoires in COVID-19. Profiling relied on immunoSEQ multiplex PCR, and the TCRdb table lists in-frame clones only, not all of them. The top ten clones hold 6.5% to 9.5% of a sample with 200,000 to 250,000 clones, approximately 80% of them seen once. Sequencing was carried out using peripheral blood. Receptors originate from a woman aged 80 or over with COVID-19, enrolled during active disease. CDR3s include the opening cysteine and the closing phenylalanine or tryptophan. D genes are given only for firm matches. Expanded clones are given a class, and other clones once, few, many or no size at all.

size	V	D	J	CDR3	DNA
few	TRBV19	-	TRBJ1-5	CASSRLGDQPQHF	TGTGCCAGTAGTAGACTCGGGGATCAGCCCCAGCATTTT
few	TRBV5-4	-	TRBJ1-2	CASSLIEANYGYTF	TGTGCCAGCAGCTTAATTGAGGCTAACTATGGCTACACCTTC
-	TRBV18	-	TRBJ2-3	CASSPSVDTQYF	TGTGCCAGCTCACCATCCGTGGATACGCAGTATTTT
-	TRBV30	TRBD1	TRBJ1-2	CAWTPWTGERGYTF	TGTGCCTGGACCCCTTGGACAGGCGAGCGTGGCTACACCTTC
-	TRBV28	TRBD1	TRBJ1-2	CASSLHRLGQGGGYTF	TGTGCCAGCAGTTTACACCGACTCGGACAGGGCGGAGGCTACACCTTC
many	TRBV19	-	TRBJ2-3	CASSPGGSTDTQYF	TGTGCCAGTAGCCCCGGCGGTAGCACAGATACGCAGTATTTT
-	TRBV5-1	-	TRBJ1-1	CASMRAPGDEAFF	TGCGCCAGCATGCGGGCCCCGGGAGATGAAGCTTTCTTT
-	TRBV18	TRBD2	TRBJ2-5	CASSPRTSGLQETQYF	TGTGCCAGCTCACCACGGACTAGCGGGCTTCAAGAGACCCAGTACTTC
-	TRBV7-2	TRBD2	TRBJ2-1	CASSLELAKDEQFF	TGTGCCAGCAGCTTAGAACTAGCGAAGGATGAGCAGTTCTTC
few	TRBV10-3	-	TRBJ1-5	CAISDGQGYQPQHF	TGTGCCATCAGTGACGGGCAGGGCTATCAGCCCCAGCATTTT
-	TRBV14	-	TRBJ1-4	CASSQSVDPGEKLFF	TGTGCCAGCAGCCAAAGCGTTGACCCCGGGGAAAAACTGTTTTTT
-	TRBV5-1	TRBD1	TRBJ2-7	CASSLTGVGTYEQYF	TGCGCCAGCAGCTTGACAGGGGTTGGGACCTACGAGCAGTACTTC
-	TRBV6-5	-	TRBJ1-1	CASRQGEGGTEAFF	TGTGCCAGCAGGCAAGGGGAGGGGGGCACTGAAGCTTTCTTT
few	TRBV7-2	TRBD1	TRBJ1-1	CASSSQRSGGTEAFF	TGTGCCAGCAGTTCCCAGCGTTCAGGGGGAACTGAAGCTTTCTTT
-	TRBV3-1/TRBV3-2	TRBD1	TRBJ2-7	CASSPRDRVSSEQYF	TGTGCCAGCAGCCCACGGGACAGGGTATCGTCCGAGCAGTACTTC
-	TRBV19	-	TRBJ2-1	CASRPGGGSYNEQFF	TGTGCCAGTAGGCCCGGGGGAGGCTCGTACAATGAGCAGTTCTTC
-	TRBV6-1	-	TRBJ2-3	CASSETRGAIDTQYF	TGTGCCAGCAGTGAGACCAGGGGCGCTATCGATACGCAGTATTTT
few	TRBV7-9	-	TRBJ2-7	CASSLARTAPYEQYF	TGTGCCAGCAGCTTAGCTAGAACAGCACCCTACGAGCAGTACTTC
-	TRBV5-6	TRBD1	TRBJ1-3	CASSRTGNQNTIYF	TGTGCCAGCAGCCGGACAGGGAACCAAAACACCATATATTTT
-	TRBV4-3	-	TRBJ1-4	CASSQRIGEKLFF	TGCGCCAGCAGCCAACGAATCGGTGAAAAACTGTTTTTT
-	TRBV21-1	-	TRBJ1-1	CAAQGTEAFF	TGTGCCGCACAGGGCACTGAAGCTTTCTTT
-	TRBV11-3	-	TRBJ2-1	CASSLQGGSYNEQFF	TGTGCCAGCAGCTTACAAGGGGGCTCCTACAATGAGCAGTTCTTC
-	TRBV28	-	TRBJ1-2	CASSLTENYGYTF	TGTGCCAGCAGTTTGACAGAAAACTATGGCTACACCTTC
-	TRBV11-2	-	TRBJ2-2	CASSLWSVGLRSGELFF	TGTGCCAGCAGCTTATGGTCCGTGGGCCTTCGTTCCGGGGAGCTGTTTTTT
-	TRBV5-1	-	TRBJ2-2	CASSLSGIKTGELFF	TGCGCCAGCAGCCTTTCGGGGATTAAGACCGGGGAGCTGTTTTTT
few	TRBV11-2	-	TRBJ1-4	CASSWGPSGLKLFF	TGTGCCAGCAGCTGGGGGCCTTCAGGGTTGAAACTGTTTTTT
-	TRBV28	-	TRBJ1-1	CASSGAERMNTEAFF	TGTGCCAGCAGTGGTGCGGAGCGCATGAACACTGAAGCTTTCTTT
-	TRBV24-1	-	TRBJ2-5	CATSDLAGKQETQYF	TGTGCCACCAGTGATTTGGCCGGGAAACAAGAGACCCAGTACTTC
-	TRBV30	-	TRBJ2-7	CAWSEQVAYEQYF	TGTGCCTGGAGTGAACAGGTGGCCTACGAGCAGTACTTC
-	TRBV5-6	TRBD1	TRBJ1-5	CASSYRGEPQHF	TGTGCCAGCAGCTACAGGGGAGAGCCCCAGCATTTT
-	TRBV25-1	TRBD1	TRBJ1-4	CASSLVGAGGNEKLFF	TGTGCCAGCAGTTTAGTTGGGGCAGGGGGAAATGAAAAACTGTTTTTT
-	TRBV5-4	-	TRBJ2-3	CASSLVTGVDTQYF	TGTGCCAGCAGCTTGGTAACGGGGGTAGATACGCAGTATTTT
-	TRBV30	TRBD1	TRBJ1-2	CAWSNRPGTGIGGYTF	TGTGCCTGGAGTAACCGCCCCGGGACAGGGATTGGAGGCTACACCTTC
-	TRBV12-5	-	TRBJ1-5	CASGRLNQPQHF	TGTGCTAGTGGCAGGTTAAATCAGCCCCAGCATTTT
-	TRBV11-2	-	TRBJ2-5	CASSFRGTHQETQYF	TGTGCCAGCAGCTTCCGAGGCACCCACCAAGAGACCCAGTACTTC
-	TRBV30	TRBD1	TRBJ1-2	CAWSPQGQSNNYGYTF	TGTGCCTGGAGTCCCCAGGGACAGTCAAATAACTATGGCTACACCTTC
-	TRBV28	TRBD1	TRBJ2-7	CASSTGTGGQSRGF	TGTGCCAGCAGTACCGGGACAGGGGGCCAGTCGAGGGGCTTC
-	TRBV19	-	TRBJ1-2	CASSIAFGDLLDF	TGTGCCAGTAGTATCGCGTTCGGAGACCTATTAGACTTC
-	TRBV2	-	TRBJ1-2	CASTLDSYGYTF	TGTGCCAGCACCCTGGACAGCTATGGCTACACCTTC
-	TRBV6-5	TRBD1	TRBJ1-3	CASSYLGQQYF	TGTGCCAGCAGTTACCTGGGACAGCAATATTTT
-	TRBV5-1	TRBD1	TRBJ1-5	CASRPGTGASNQPQHF	TGCGCCAGCAGACCTGGGACAGGGGCTTCCAATCAGCCCCAGCATTTT